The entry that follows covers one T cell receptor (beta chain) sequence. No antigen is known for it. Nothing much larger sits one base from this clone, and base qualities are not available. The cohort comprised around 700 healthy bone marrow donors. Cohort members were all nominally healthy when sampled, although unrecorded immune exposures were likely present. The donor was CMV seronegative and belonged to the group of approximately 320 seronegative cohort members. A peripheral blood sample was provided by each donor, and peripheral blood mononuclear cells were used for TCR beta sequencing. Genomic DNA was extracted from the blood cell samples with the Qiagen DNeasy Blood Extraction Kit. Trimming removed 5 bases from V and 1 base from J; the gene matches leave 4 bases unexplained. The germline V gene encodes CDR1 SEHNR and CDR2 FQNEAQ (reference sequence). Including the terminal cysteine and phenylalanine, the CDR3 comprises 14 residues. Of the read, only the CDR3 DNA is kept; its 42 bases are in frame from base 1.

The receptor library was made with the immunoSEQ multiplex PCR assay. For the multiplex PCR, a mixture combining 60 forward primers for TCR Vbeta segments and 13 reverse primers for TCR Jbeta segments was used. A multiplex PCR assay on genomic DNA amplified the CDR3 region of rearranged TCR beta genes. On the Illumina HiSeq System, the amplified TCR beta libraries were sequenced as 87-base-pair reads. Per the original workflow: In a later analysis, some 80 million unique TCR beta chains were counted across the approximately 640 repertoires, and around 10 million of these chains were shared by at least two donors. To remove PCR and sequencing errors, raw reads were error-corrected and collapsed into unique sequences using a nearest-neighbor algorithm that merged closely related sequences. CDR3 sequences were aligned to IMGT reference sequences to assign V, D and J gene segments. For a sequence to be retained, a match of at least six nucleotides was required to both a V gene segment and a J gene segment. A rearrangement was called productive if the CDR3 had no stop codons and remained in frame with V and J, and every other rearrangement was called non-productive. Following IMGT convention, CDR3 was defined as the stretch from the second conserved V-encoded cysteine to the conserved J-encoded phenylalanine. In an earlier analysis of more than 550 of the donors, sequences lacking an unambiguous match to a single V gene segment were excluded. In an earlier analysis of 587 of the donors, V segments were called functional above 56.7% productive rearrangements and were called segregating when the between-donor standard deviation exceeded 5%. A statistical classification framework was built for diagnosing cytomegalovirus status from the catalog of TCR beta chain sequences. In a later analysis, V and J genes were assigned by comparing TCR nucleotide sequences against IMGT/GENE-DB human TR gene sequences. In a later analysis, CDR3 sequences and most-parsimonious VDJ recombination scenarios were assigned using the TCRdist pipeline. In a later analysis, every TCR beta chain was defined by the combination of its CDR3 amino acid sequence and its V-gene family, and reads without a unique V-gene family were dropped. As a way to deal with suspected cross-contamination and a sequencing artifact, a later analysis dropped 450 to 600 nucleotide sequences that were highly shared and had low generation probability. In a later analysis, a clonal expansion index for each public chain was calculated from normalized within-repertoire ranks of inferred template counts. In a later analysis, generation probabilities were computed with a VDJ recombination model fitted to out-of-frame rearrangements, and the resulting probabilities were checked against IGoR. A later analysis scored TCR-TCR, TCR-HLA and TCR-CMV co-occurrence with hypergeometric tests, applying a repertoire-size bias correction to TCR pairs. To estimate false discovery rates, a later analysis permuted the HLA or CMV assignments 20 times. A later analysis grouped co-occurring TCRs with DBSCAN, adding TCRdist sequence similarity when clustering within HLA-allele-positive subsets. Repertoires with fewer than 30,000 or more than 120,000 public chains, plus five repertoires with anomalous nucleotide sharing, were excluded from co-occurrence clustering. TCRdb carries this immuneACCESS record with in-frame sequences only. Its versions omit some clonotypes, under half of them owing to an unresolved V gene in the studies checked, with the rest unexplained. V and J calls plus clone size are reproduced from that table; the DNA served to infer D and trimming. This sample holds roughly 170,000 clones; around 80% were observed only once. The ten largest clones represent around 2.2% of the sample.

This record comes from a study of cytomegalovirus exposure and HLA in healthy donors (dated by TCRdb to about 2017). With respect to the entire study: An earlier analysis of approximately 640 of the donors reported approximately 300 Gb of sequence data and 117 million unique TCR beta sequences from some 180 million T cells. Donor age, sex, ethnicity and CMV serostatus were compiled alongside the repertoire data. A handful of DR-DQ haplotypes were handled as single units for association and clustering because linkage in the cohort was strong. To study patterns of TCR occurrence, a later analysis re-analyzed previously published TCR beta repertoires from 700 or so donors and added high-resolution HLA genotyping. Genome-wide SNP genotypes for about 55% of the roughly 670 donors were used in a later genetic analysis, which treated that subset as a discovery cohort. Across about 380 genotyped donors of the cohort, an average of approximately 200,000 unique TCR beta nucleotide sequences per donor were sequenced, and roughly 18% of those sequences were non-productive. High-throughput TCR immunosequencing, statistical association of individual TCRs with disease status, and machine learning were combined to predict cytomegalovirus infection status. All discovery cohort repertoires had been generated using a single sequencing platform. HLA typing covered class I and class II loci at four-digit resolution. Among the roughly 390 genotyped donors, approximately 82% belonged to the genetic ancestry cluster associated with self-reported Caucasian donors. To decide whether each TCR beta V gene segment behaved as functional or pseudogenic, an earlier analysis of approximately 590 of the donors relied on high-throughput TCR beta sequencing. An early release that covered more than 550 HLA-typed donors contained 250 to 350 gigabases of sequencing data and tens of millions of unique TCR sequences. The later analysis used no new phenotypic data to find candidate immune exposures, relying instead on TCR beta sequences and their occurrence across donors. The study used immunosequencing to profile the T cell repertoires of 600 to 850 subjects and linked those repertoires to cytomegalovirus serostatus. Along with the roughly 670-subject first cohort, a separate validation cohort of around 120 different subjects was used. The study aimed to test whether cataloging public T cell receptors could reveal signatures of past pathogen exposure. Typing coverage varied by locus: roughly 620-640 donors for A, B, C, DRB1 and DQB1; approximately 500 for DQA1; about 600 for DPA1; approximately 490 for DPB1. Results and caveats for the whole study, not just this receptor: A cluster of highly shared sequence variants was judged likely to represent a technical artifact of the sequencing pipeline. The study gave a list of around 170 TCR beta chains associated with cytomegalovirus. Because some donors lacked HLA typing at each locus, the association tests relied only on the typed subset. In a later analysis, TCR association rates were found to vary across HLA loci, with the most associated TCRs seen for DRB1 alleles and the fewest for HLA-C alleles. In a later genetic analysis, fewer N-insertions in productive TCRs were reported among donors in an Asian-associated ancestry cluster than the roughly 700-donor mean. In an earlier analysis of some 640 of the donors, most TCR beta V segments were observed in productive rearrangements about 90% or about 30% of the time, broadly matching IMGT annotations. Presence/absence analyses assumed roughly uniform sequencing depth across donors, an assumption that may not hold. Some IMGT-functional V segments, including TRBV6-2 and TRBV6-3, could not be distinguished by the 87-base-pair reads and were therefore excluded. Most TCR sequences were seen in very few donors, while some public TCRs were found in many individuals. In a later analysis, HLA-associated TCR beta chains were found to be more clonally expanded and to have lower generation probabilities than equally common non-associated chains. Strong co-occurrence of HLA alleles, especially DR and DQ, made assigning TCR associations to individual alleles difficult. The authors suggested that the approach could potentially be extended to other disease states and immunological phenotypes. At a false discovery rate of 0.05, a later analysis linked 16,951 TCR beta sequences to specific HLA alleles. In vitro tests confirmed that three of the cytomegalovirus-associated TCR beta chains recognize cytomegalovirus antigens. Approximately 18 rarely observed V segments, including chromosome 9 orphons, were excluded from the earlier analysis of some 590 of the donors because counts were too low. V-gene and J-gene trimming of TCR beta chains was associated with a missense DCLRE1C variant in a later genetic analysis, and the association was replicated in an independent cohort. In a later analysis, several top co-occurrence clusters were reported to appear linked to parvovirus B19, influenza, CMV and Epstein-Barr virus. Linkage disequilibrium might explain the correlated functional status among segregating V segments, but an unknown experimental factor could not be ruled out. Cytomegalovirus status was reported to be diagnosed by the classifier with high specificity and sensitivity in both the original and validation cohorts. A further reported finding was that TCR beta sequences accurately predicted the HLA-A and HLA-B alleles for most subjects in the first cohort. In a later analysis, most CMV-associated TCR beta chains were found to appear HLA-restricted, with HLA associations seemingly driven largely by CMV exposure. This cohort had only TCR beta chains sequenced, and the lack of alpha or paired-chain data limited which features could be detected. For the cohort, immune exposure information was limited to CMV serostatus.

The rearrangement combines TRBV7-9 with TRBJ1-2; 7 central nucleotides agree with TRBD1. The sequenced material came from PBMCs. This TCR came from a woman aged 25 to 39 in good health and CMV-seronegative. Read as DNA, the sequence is TGTGCCAGCAGCCCAGGGACAGTTAACTATGGCTACACCTTC. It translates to CASSPGTVNYGYTF.